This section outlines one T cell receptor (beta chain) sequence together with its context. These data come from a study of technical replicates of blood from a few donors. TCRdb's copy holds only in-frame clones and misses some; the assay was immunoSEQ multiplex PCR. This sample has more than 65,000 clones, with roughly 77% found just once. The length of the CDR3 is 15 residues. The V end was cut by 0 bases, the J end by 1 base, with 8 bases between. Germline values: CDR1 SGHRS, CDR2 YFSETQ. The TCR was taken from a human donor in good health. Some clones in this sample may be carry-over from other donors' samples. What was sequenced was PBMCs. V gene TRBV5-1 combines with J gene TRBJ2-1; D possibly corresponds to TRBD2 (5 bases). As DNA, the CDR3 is TGCGCCAGCAGCTTGGGAGCGGAATCCTACAATGAGCAGTTCTTC. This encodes CASSLGAESYNEQFF.